Listed here is a single T cell receptor (beta chain). The length of the CDR3 is 18 residues. The germline gives CDR1 SGDLS, CDR2 YYNGEE. V lost 0 bases and J lost 5; bases outside the gene matches: 16. From the RT-PCR reads, TCRdb called clonotypes with MiXCR, one entry per CDR3 protein. The sample records about 25,000 distinct CDR3 sequences, around 7.4% being singletons. These data originate in a study of patients and donors after allogeneic stem cell transplantation. The chain is built from TRBV9 and TRBJ2-5, with 7 nucleotides matching TRBD2. Sequences were obtained from blood, either unsorted or a sorted T cell fraction (not recorded which). This TCR was sampled from a human donor who was either an allogeneic HSCT recipient or a stem cell or donor lymphocyte infusion donor (not recorded which). It is not recorded whose cells these are; they may come from a transplant donor. CDR3 sequence (DNA): TGTGCCAGCAGCGTAGCTCCGGACGGGCACGGGCGGGGGGAGACCCAGTACTTC. It encodes CASSVAPDGHGRGETQYF.